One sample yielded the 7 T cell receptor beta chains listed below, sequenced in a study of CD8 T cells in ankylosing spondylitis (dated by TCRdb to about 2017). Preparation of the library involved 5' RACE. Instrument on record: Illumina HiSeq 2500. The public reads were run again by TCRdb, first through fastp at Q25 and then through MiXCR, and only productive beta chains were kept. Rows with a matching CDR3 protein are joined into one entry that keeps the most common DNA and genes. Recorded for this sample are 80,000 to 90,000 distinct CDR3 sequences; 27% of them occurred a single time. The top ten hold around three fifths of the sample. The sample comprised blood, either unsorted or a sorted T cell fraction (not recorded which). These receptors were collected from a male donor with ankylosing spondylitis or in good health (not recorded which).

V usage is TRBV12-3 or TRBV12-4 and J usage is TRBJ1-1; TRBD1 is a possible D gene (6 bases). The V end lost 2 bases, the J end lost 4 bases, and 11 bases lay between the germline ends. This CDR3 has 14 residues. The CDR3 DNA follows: TGTGCCAGCAGTTTAAGGGGGGTAGGCACTGAAGCTTTCTTT. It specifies CASSLRGVGTEAFF.

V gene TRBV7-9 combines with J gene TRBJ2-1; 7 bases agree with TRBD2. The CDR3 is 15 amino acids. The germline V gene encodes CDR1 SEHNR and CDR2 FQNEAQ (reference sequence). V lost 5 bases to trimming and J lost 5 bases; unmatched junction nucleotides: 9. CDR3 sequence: CASSKSTSWDNEQFF. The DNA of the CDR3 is TGTGCCAGCAGCAAATCGACTAGCTGGGACAATGAGCAGTTCTTC. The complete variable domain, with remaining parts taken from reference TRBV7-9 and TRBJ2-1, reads DTGVSQNPRHKITKRGQNVTFRCDPISEHNRLYWYRQTLGQGPEFLTYFQNEAQLEKSRLLSDRFSAERPKGSFSTLEIQRTEQGDSAMYLCASSKSTSWDNEQFFGPGTRLTVL.

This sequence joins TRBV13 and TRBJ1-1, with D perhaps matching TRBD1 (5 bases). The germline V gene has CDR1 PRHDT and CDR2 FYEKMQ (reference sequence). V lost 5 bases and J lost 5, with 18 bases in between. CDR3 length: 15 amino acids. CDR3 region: CASSQGRGLRTEAFF. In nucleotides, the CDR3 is TGTGCCAGCAGCCAAGGGAGGGGCTTGAGGACTGAAGCTTTCTTT.

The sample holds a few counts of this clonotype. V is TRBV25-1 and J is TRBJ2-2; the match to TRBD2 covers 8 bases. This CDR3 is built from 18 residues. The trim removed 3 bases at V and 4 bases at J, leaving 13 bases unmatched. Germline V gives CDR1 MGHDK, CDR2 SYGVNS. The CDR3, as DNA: TGTGCCAGCAGTGATTTTCTTATGGCGGGAGGTAGCACCGGGGAGCTGTTTTTT. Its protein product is CASSDFLMAGGSTGELFF.

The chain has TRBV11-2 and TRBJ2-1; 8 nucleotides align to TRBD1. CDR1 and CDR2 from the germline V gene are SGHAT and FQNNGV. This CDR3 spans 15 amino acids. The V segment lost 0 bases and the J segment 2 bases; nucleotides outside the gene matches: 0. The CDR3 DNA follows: TGTGCCAGCAGCTTAGAGACAGGGGCCTACAATGAGCAGTTCTTC. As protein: CASSLETGAYNEQFF.

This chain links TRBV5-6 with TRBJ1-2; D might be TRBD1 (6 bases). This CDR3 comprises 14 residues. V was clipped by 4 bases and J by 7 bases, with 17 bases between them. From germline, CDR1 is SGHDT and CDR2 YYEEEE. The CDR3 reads CASSPGHLTGGYTF. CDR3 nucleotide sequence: TGTGCCAGCAGCCCGGGACACTTGACGGGTGGCTACACCTTC.

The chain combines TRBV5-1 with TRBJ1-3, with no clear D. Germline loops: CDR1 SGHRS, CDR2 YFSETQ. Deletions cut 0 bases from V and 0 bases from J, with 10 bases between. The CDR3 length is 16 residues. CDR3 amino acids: CASSLGQASSGNTIYF. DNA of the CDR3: TGCGCCAGCAGCTTGGGGCAGGCCAGCTCTGGAAACACCATATATTTT.